This TCR beta chain emerged from a study of regulatory T cells in long-lasting Graves disease. Study-wide results and caveats: What was studied was peripheral blood only, and not thyroid tissue. A greater number of public clonotypes (more than 2,500) was shared by persistent patients than by new patients (approximately 910).

Both iRepertoire HTBI primers and Arm-PCR of CDR3 regions were used to build the TCR beta libraries. TCRdb re-derived calls from the multiplex PCR reads in MiXCR, one entry per CDR3 protein. The table records around 430,000 distinct CDR3 sequences, about 20% of them present only once. This CDR3 has 18 residues. The germline V gene encodes CDR1 LGHNA and CDR2 YSLEER. Trimming removed 0 bases from V and 4 bases from J; junction bases left unmatched: 10. About this clonotype itself: What it binds is not known.

The time point here: persistent/refractory GD, antithyroid drugs over 5 years with positive TRAb. TCR sequences were obtained from RNA taken from PBMCs. Graves' disease diagnosis used American Thyroid Association guidelines. The sample in question was peripheral blood mononuclear cells (PBMCs), obtained when the disease was refractory, from a patient treated with antithyroid drugs. The TCR was taken from a female donor with Graves disease. This sequence joins TRBV4-3 and TRBJ2-2, with 8 bases lining up with TRBD2. CDR3 sequence reads: CASSQERRRGAFTGELFF. CDR3 nucleotides: TGCGCCAGCAGCCAAGAACGTCGGCGGGGGGCCTTCACCGGGGAGCTGTTTTTT.